Presented here are 8 T cell receptor beta chains from one specimen sequenced in a study of T cell changes during pregnancy in multiple sclerosis. Sequencing was performed with immunoSEQ multiplex PCR; in TCRdb, only in-frame clones are kept and a portion is missing. The repertoire holds about 120,000 clones, with 80% to 95% as singletons. The sample was peripheral blood, taken in the third trimester of pregnancy. These receptors were obtained from a female donor with multiple sclerosis, enrolled in a pregnancy study.

The gene calls are TRBV7-3 and TRBJ2-2; possible D gene TRBD2, 6 bases. CDR1 is SGHTA and CDR2 is FQGTGA in the germline V gene. Trimming removed 0 bases from V and 4 bases from J, with 9 bases in between. The length of the CDR3 is 15 residues. The CDR3 protein is CASSLTGLSTGELFF. The CDR3 bases are TGTGCCAGCAGCTTAACGGGACTGTCCACCGGGGAGCTGTTTTTT.

The CDR3 region is CASSEFEGGNGYTF. In nucleotides, the CDR3 is TGTGCCAGCAGTGAATTTGAGGGCGGGAATGGCTACACCTTC. This sequence joins TRBV25-1 and TRBJ1-2; D is unresolved. Looked up from germline, CDR1 is MGHDK and CDR2 is SYGVNS. Deletions cut 1 base from V and 6 bases from J, with 12 bases between. This CDR3 is built from 14 residues.

This clone was observed once. This sequence joins TRBV7-9 and TRBJ1-4; maybe TRBD1 (6 bases). The germline V gene encodes CDR1 SEHNR and CDR2 FQNEAQ (reference sequence). V lost 5 bases and J 3 bases, leaving 16 bases between the germline ends. The CDR3 has 16 amino acids. CDR3 DNA: TGTGCCAGCAGCCCTATTGGAGGACAGTCTAATGAAAAACTGTTTTTT. It yields the protein CASSPIGGQSNEKLFF.

The genes are TRBV10-2 and TRBJ1-3, with 8 bases matching TRBD1. With 1 base clipped from V and 0 bases from J, the junction kept 5 bases outside the gene matches. The CDR3 runs 17 residues. Germline CDR1 reads WSHSY; CDR2 reads SAAADI. CDR3: CASSELGQAISGNTIYF. CDR3 coding DNA: TGCGCCAGCAGTGAGTTGGGACAGGCGATCTCTGGAAACACCATATATTTT.

The table lists this clone with a count of one. The rearrangement links TRBV29-1 to TRBJ1-2, with 8 bases aligning to TRBD1. Losses at the gene ends were 6 bases for V and 5 bases for J; bases not matched to a gene: 8. CDR1 and CDR2 (germline): SQVTM, ANQGSEA. The CDR3 covers 13 residues. CDR3 in amino acids: CSVGTGEGYGYTF. DNA of the CDR3: TGCAGCGTCGGGACAGGAGAAGGGTATGGCTACACCTTC.

The rearrangement joins TRBV5-6 to TRBJ2-7; D is possibly TRBD1 (6 bases). Looked up from germline, CDR1 is SGHDT and CDR2 is YYEEEE. The CDR3 is 16 amino acids. V lost 0 bases and J 1 base, leaving 14 bases between the germline ends. The chain's CDR3 is CASSLAGTPFSYEQYF. Written as DNA, the CDR3 is TGTGCCAGCAGCTTGGCCGGGACACCCTTTTCCTACGAGCAGTACTTC.

This chain uses TRBV10-3 with TRBJ1-1; no clear D. The ends were cut back, 9 bases at V and 2 bases at J, with 16 bases in the middle. From germline, CDR1 is ENHRY and CDR2 SYGVKD. The CDR3 totals 14 residues. The CDR3 reads CAITRTGFNTEAFF. In DNA form, the CDR3 reads TGTGCCATAACCAGGACGGGGTTCAACACTGAAGCTTTCTTT.

This clone was seen more than once but under ten times. The V and J genes are TRBV2 and TRBJ1-6, with TRBD1 matching over 9 bases. Germline CDR1 and CDR2: SNHLY and FYNNEI. The CDR3 has 14 residues. With 6 bases clipped from V and 13 bases from J, the junction kept 10 bases outside the gene matches. In nucleotides, the CDR3 is TGTGCCAGCAGGGGGACAGGGCTAGCGGGGCCCCTCCACTTT. Protein: CASRGTGLAGPLHF.